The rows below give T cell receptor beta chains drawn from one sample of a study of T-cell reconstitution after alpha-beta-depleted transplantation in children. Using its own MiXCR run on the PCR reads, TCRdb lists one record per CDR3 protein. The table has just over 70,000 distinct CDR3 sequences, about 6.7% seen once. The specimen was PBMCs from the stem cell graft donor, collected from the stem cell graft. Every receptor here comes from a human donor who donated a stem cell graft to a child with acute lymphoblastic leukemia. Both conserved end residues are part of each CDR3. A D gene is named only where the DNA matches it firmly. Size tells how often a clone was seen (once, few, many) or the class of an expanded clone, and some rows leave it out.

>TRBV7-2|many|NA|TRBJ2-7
CASSPGAEEQYF
TGTGCCAGCAGCCCAGGGGCGGAGGAGCAGTACTTC
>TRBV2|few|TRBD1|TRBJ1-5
CASSVGTASNQPQHF
TGTGCCAGCAGTGTAGGGACAGCGAGCAATCAGCCCCAGCATTTT
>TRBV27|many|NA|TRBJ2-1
CASSPPPRINPYNEQFF
TGTGCCAGCAGTCCCCCGCCCCGGATTAATCCTTACAATGAGCAGTTCTTC
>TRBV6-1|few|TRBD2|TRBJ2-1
CASSAEASGSNEQFF
TGTGCCAGCAGTGCAGAGGCTAGCGGGAGCAATGAGCAGTTCTTC
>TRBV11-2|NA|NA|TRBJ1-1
CASSPDGENTEAFF
TGTGCCAGCAGCCCCGACGGGGAGAACACTGAAGCTTTCTTT
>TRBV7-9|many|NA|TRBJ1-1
CASSFTQGTAEAFF
TGTGCCAGCAGCTTCACACAGGGTACGGCTGAAGCTTTCTTT
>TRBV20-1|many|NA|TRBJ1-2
CSASKQGNYGYTF
TGCAGTGCTAGTAAACAGGGTAACTATGGCTACACCTTC
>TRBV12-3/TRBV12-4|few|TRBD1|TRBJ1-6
CASSLGTDSSPLHF
TGTGCCAGCAGTTTGGGGACAGATTCTTCACCCCTCCACTTT
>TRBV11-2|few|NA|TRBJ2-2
CASSLEAANTGELFF
TGTGCCAGCAGCTTAGAAGCAGCGAACACCGGGGAGCTGTTTTTT
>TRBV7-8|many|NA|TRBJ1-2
CASSQTLRLENYGYTF
TGTGCCAGCAGCCAAACATTACGGTTGGAAAACTATGGCTACACCTTC
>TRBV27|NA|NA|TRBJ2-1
CASSSERGTTLTSYNEQFF
TGTGCCAGCAGTAGCGAAAGGGGCACAACTCTAACCTCCTACAATGAGCAGTTCTTC
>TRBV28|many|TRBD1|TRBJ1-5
CASSLWDREFYSNQPQHF
TGTGCCAGCAGTTTATGGGACAGGGAATTCTATAGCAATCAGCCCCAGCATTTT
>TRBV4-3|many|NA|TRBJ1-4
CASSQEAGDPREKLFF
TGCGCCAGCAGCCAAGAGGCGGGGGATCCGCGGGAAAAACTGTTTTTT
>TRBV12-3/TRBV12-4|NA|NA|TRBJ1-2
CASSLRGAQIYGYTF
TGTGCCAGCAGTTTACGGGGAGCTCAGATTTATGGCTACACCTTC
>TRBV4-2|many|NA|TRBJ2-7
CASSRSHDEQYF
TGTGCCAGCAGCCGCAGTCACGACGAGCAGTACTTC
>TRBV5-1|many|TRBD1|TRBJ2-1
CASSLEQGYNEQFF
TGCGCCAGCAGCTTGGAACAGGGGTATAATGAGCAGTTCTTC
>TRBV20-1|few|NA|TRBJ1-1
CSARESTASNTEAFF
TGCAGTGCTAGAGAGAGTACAGCCTCGAACACTGAAGCTTTCTTT
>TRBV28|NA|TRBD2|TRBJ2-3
CASSLNGRLADTQYF
TGTGCCAGCAGTTTAAACGGGAGGCTCGCAGATACGCAGTATTTT
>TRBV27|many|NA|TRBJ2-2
CASSPYTGELFF
TGTGCCAGCAGTCCCTACACCGGGGAGCTGTTTTTT
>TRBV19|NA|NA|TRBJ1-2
CASKAQSGFYGYTF
TGTGCCAGTAAGGCCCAATCCGGCTTCTATGGCTACACCTTC
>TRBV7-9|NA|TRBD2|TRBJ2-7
CASSREAPEQYF
TGTGCCAGCTCCCGGGAGGCTCCCGAGCAGTACTTC
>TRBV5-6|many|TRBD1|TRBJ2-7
CASKQRRQGAREQYF
TGTGCCAGCAAGCAAAGGAGACAGGGGGCGCGGGAGCAGTACTTC
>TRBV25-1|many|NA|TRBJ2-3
CASSELAGASTDTQYF
TGTGCCAGCAGTGAGCTTGCAGGGGCCAGCACAGATACGCAGTATTTT
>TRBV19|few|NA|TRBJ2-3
CASSAGAGRGTDTQYF
TGTGCCAGTAGTGCGGGGGCAGGGCGCGGCACAGATACGCAGTATTTT
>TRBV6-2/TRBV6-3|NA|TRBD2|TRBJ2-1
CASSYSPLAGIYNEQFF
TGTGCCAGCAGTTACTCCCCTCTAGCGGGGATCTACAATGAGCAGTTCTTC
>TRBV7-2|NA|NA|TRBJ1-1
CASSLGGGAGSTEAFF
TGTGCCAGCAGCTTAGGGGGGGGGGCTGGTAGCACTGAAGCTTTCTTT
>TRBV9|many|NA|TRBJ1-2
CASSVERGPYGYTF
TGTGCCAGCAGCGTAGAACGGGGCCCCTATGGCTACACCTTC
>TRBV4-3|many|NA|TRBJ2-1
CASSPFPGDEQFF
TGCGCCAGCAGCCCCTTCCCCGGGGATGAGCAGTTCTTC
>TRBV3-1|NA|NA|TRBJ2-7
CASSHTGFGEQYF
TGTGCCAGCAGCCATACAGGGTTTGGCGAGCAGTACTTC
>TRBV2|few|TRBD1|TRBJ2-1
CASSERTGRNEQFF
TGTGCCAGCAGTGAGCGGACAGGGAGGAATGAGCAGTTCTTC
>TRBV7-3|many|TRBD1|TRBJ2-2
CASSFGTGLTGELFF
TGTGCCAGCAGCTTCGGGACAGGGCTGACCGGGGAGCTGTTTTTT
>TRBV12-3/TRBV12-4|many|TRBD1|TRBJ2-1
CASRGDRDVPNEQFF
TGTGCCAGCAGGGGAGACAGGGATGTTCCCAATGAGCAGTTCTTC
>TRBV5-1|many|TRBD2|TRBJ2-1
CASSLSSGSSYNEQFF
TGCGCCAGCAGCTTATCTAGCGGGAGCTCCTACAATGAGCAGTTCTTC
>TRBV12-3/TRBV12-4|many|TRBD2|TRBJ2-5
CASSPWTSSGETQYF
TGTGCCAGCAGCCCGTGGACTAGTAGTGGAGAGACCCAGTACTTC
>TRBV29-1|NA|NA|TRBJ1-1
CSARGQQNTGAFF
TGCAGCGCCCGCGGGCAGCAGAACACTGGAGCTTTCTTT
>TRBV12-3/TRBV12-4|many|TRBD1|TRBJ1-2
CASSWDSAMGGYTF
TGTGCCAGCAGTTGGGACAGCGCCATGGGTGGCTACACCTTC
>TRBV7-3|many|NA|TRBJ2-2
CASSTSRNTGELFF
TGTGCCAGCAGCACGTCCAGGAACACCGGGGAGCTGTTTTTT
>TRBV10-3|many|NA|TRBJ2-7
CAISEGGGLTYEQYF
TGTGCCATCAGTGAGGGGGGGGGCCTGACCTACGAGCAGTACTTC
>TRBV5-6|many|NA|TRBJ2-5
CASSPQGGRIQTQYF
TGTGCCAGCAGCCCCCAGGGGGGGCGCATCCAGACCCAGTACTTC
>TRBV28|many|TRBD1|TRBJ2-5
CASSPLTGEETQYF
TGTGCCAGCAGTCCCCTGACAGGGGAAGAGACCCAGTACTTC
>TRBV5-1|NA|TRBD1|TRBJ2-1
CASSLRGDRGYNEQFF
TGCGCCAGCAGCTTGCGCGGGGACAGGGGGTACAATGAGCAGTTCTTC